These 20 T cell receptor gamma chains were sequenced from one sample in a study of Vδ1+ human thymocytes. Sequences come from RNA converted to cDNA by reverse transcription. Pooled V-gene forward primers with one constant-region reverse primer generated the CDR3 amplicons by multiplex PCR. TCRdb re-identified clones in the multiplex PCR reads via CATT. The sample holds tens of thousands of gamma-chain clones, 20% seen once. Their antigens are not known. Study-wide results and caveats: In the thymus, TRG and TRD repertoires looked highly polyclonal with Gaussian CDR3 lengths.

The sample consisted of Vdelta1+ gamma-delta thymocytes from the thymus. Subset given: FACS-sorted CD3+ TCRalphabeta- TCRVdelta1+ TCRVdelta2- thymocytes. Receptors were obtained from a girl under three years old who had congenital heart surgery.

This clone has a handful of counts. The rearrangement joins TRGV9 to TRGJP1. Germline values: CDR1 GITISATS, CDR2 ISYDGTV (reference sequence). The CDR3 sequence is 12 residues long. V was pared by 2 bases and J by 14 bases, with 8 bases of the junction left unmatched. CDR3 sequence (DNA): TGTGCCTTGTGGGAGGCGCTCAGCTTCAAGATATTT. This sequence encodes CALWEALSFKIF.

The chain employs TRGV3 and TRGJP2. This CDR3 region has 13 residues. CDR1 is VTNTFY, CDR2 YDVSTARD, per germline (reference sequence). J was trimmed by 8 bases and V by 3 bases; bases with no gene match: 6. The CDR3 sequence: CATWDVIDWIKTF. The CDR3 nucleotides read TGTGCCACCTGGGACGTCATCGATTGGATCAAGACGTTT.

The chain links TRGV2 to TRGJ1 or TRGJ2. The CDR3 has 12 amino acids. J lost 12 bases, V lost 0 bases, and 8 bases had no gene match. Germline CDR1 and CDR2: EGSNGY and YDSYNSKV. This chain's CDR3 is CATWDGGKVKLF. DNA for the CDR3: TGTGCCACCTGGGACGGGGGGAAGGTGAAACTCTTT.

This clone was counted a few times. This same CDR3 is encoded by further DNA sequences in the sample. The chain employs TRGV3 and TRGJ1 or TRGJ2. Germline V lookup: CDR1 VTNTFY, CDR2 YDVSTARD (reference sequence). V gave up 0 bases and J gave up 6 bases; unmatched junction bases: 8. CDR3 length equals 14 residues. CDR3 loop: CATWDRPWGYKKLF. The CDR3 region has the DNA TGTGCCACCTGGGACAGGCCTTGGGGTTATAAGAAACTCTTT.

This clone is medium-sized by share. Within the sample, other DNA sequences also encode this same CDR3. The chain employs TRGV4 and TRGJ1 or TRGJ2. CDR3 length: 13 residues. Germline V gene lookup returns CDR1 EGSTGY and CDR2 YDSYTSSV. With 2 bases clipped from V and 0 bases from J, the junction kept 1 base outside the gene matches. DNA for the CDR3: TGTGCCACCTGGGATGTGAATTATTATAAGAAACTCTTT. Its protein product is CATWDVNYYKKLF.

This chain connects TRGV9 to TRGJ1 or TRGJ2. Trimming cost V 5 bases and J 5 bases; bases outside gene matches: 6. The CDR3 is made up of 12 amino acids. The germline gives CDR1 GITISATS, CDR2 ISYDGTV (reference sequence). CDR3 sequence: CALWVRDYKKLF. CDR3 in DNA: TGTGCCTTGTGGGTGAGGGATTATAAGAAACTCTTT.

This clone was observed a few times. Other DNA sequences in the sample encode the same CDR3. This chain connects TRGV2 to TRGJ1 or TRGJ2. This CDR3 spans 14 amino acids. Germline CDR1 is EGSNGY and CDR2 is YDSYNSKV. Trimming cost V 0 bases and J 5 bases; bases outside gene matches: 7. The CDR3 DNA is TGTGCCACCTGGGACGGGCCTGGGGATTATAAGAAACTCTTT. Its protein is CATWDGPGDYKKLF.

This clone was detected a few times. The genes are TRGV9 and TRGJ1 or TRGJ2. The CDR3 loop spans 11 amino acids. V shed 3 bases and J 11 bases; nucleotides not matched to a gene: 7. Germline V gene data show CDR1 as GITISATS and CDR2 as ISYDGTV (reference sequence). CDR3 loop: CALWENQEKLF. As DNA, the CDR3 is TGTGCCTTGTGGGAGAATCAGGAGAAACTCTTT.

The V and J genes are TRGV9 and TRGJ1 or TRGJ2. V was pared by 2 bases and J by 2 bases, with 6 bases of the junction left unmatched. Germline CDR1 is GITISATS and CDR2 is ISYDGTV (reference sequence). This CDR3 has 14 amino acids. The CDR3 DNA sequence: TGTGCCTTGTGGGAGGCCTTCGATTATTATAAGAAACTCTTT. This gives the protein CALWEAFDYYKKLF.

This chain joins TRGV9 and TRGJ1 or TRGJ2. Germline V CDR1 and CDR2: GITISATS, ISYDGTV (reference sequence). V shed 2 bases, J shed 3 bases, and the junction held 7 bases outside the gene matches. CDR3 length equals 14 residues. CDR3: CALWEASAYYKKLF. The CDR3 region has the DNA TGTGCCTTGTGGGAGGCTTCAGCTTATTATAAGAAACTCTTT.

This rearrangement joins TRGV2 to TRGJ1 or TRGJ2. The CDR3 contains 9 residues. V gave up 9 bases and J gave up 12 bases; unmatched junction bases: 8. The germline gives CDR1 EGSNGY, CDR2 YDSYNSKV. The CDR3 here is CATEVRKLF. For the CDR3, the DNA is TGTGCCACCGAGGTGAGGAAACTCTTT.

This clone was detected only a few times. The rearrangement joins TRGV9 to TRGJ1 or TRGJ2. V trimming: 12 bases; J trimming: 4 bases; junction bases outside the gene matches: 9. This CDR3 region has 11 residues. CDR1 is GITISATS, CDR2 ISYDGTV, per germline (reference sequence). CDR3 coding DNA: TGTGCCCCAACCCTCTATTATAAGAAACTCTTT. Translated, it gives CAPTLYYKKLF.

The chain couples TRGV4 to TRGJ1 or TRGJ2. The CDR3 has 14 residues. Germline V lookup: CDR1 EGSTGY, CDR2 YDSYTSSV. Trimming took 4 bases from V and 0 from J; bases not matched to a gene: 6. The CDR3 sequence: CATWDSVNYYKKLF. The CDR3 nucleotides read TGTGCCACCTGGGACTCTGTGAATTATTATAAGAAACTCTTT.

Turning to this clone: A far larger clone is one base from this, pointing to a likely read error. The V gene is TRGV2, the J gene TRGJ1 or TRGJ2. The CDR3 covers 14 residues. Per germline, CDR1 EGSNGY and CDR2 YDSYNSKV. The CDR3 sequence: CATWDGPNYYKELF. The CDR3 DNA is TGTGCCACCTGGGACGGGCCGAATTATTATAAGGAACTCTTT.

This clone was detected a few times. The chain is built from TRGV9 and TRGJ1 or TRGJ2. The germline V gene encodes CDR1 GITISATS and CDR2 ISYDGTV (reference sequence). After removal of 2 bases from V and 2 bases from J, the junction contained 9 bases not matched to a gene. The CDR3 loop spans 15 amino acids. CDR3 coding DNA: TGTGCCTTGTGGGAGGACTTTACCCATTATTATAAGAAACTCTTT. This translates into CALWEDFTHYYKKLF.

V usage is TRGV9 and J usage is TRGJP2. Trimming took 3 bases from V and 12 from J; bases not matched to a gene: 13. There are 14 residues in the CDR3. CDR1 is GITISATS and CDR2 is ISYDGTV in the germline V gene (reference sequence). The CDR3 DNA reads TGTGCCTTGTGGGAGACTCCCAGTGAGGGGATCAAGACGTTT. Its protein product is CALWETPSEGIKTF.

V usage is TRGV4 and J usage is TRGJP1. The CDR3 extends over 15 amino acids. With V trimmed by 0 bases and J by 5 bases, 6 bases remained unmatched. Germline loops: CDR1 EGSTGY, CDR2 YDSYTSSV. The CDR3 DNA reads TGTGCCACCTGGGATGGGCCTGGGACTGGTTGGTTCAAGATATTT. The encoded protein is CATWDGPGTGWFKIF.

With respect to this clone: Other DNA sequences in this specimen translate into the identical CDR3. The chain combines TRGV9 with TRGJ1 or TRGJ2. The germline gives CDR1 GITISATS, CDR2 ISYDGTV (reference sequence). V shed 5 bases and J 7 bases; nucleotides not matched to a gene: 5. This CDR3 comprises 11 residues. CDR3 coding DNA: TGTGCCTTGTGGGGTCACTATAAGAAACTCTTT. As protein: CALWGHYKKLF.

About this clone itself: This may come from a read error, since a much larger clone is one base off. This sample also contains other DNA sequences that code for the same CDR3. The chain couples TRGV9 to TRGJ1 or TRGJ2. Germline trimming cut 4 bases from V and 4 bases from J; bases unmatched to any gene: 4. Per the germline V gene, CDR1 is GITISATS and CDR2 is ISYDGTV (reference sequence). CDR3 length: 12 amino acids. CDR3 loop: CALWEDYYKKLF. Written as DNA, the CDR3 is TGTGCCTTGTGGGAAGACTATTATAAGAAACTCTTT.

This clone counts as medium-sized. The sample holds other DNA sequences that translate to the same CDR3. The J gene is TRGJ1 or TRGJ2, the V gene TRGV3. V lost 0 bases, J lost 7 bases, and 3 bases stayed unmatched. CDR1 is VTNTFY, CDR2 YDVSTARD, per germline (reference sequence). There are 12 residues in the CDR3. The CDR3 sequence is CATWDRPYKKLF. CDR3 DNA: TGTGCCACCTGGGACAGGCCCTATAAGAAACTCTTT.